One sample yielded the 10 T cell receptor beta chains listed below, sequenced in a study of T cell responses to AZD1222 COVID-19 vaccine. Measured with immunoSEQ multiplex PCR; TCRdb has only the in-frame clones, and not every one. Here the sample spans tens of thousands of clones, around nine tenths being singletons. The starting material was peripheral blood, obtained 28 days after the second AZD1222 dose. These receptors were taken from an adult who received the AZD1222 COVID-19 vaccine.

This chain connects TRBV2 to TRBJ1-4; maybe TRBD1 (6 bases). V shed 8 bases and J shed 5 bases, with 15 bases lying between them. CDR3 length: 14 residues. The germline V gene has CDR1 SNHLY and CDR2 FYNNEI. The CDR3 loop is CASGGGGFNEKLFF. CDR3 nucleotide sequence: TGTGCCAGCGGGGGGGGCGGATTCAATGAAAAACTGTTTTTT.

The chain employs TRBV27 and TRBJ2-3; 7 nucleotides align to TRBD1. Germline V lookup: CDR1 MNHEY, CDR2 SMNVEV (reference sequence). The junction had 11 bases not matched to a gene; V was cut back by 5 bases and J by 9 bases. This CDR3 has 14 amino acids. The CDR3 sequence is CASSVGQRVETQYF. The CDR3 DNA reads as TGTGCCAGCAGTGTGGGACAGAGAGTAGAAACGCAGTATTTT.

The chain uses TRBV28 and TRBJ2-7; tentatively, D is TRBD2 (6 bases). CDR1 is MDHEN, CDR2 SYDVKM, per germline. Trimming removed 8 bases from V and 2 bases from J, with 16 bases in between. The CDR3 extends over 14 amino acids. CDR3 in amino acids: CASQTGTQTYEQYF. CDR3 in DNA: TGTGCCAGCCAGACCGGGACTCAAACCTACGAGCAGTACTTC.

This clone was counted between two and nine times. This rearrangement joins TRBV6-2 or TRBV6-3 to TRBJ1-1; D possibly corresponds to TRBD1 (5 bases). CDR1 is MNHEY and CDR2 is SVGEGT in the germline V gene. The CDR3 is made up of 16 amino acids. Trimming stripped 1 base from V and 0 bases from J, with 12 bases between. The CDR3 sequence is CASSYYGDGLNTEAFF. The CDR3, as DNA: TGTGCCAGCAGTTACTACGGGGACGGCTTGAACACTGAAGCTTTCTTT.

The chain carries TRBV6-2 or TRBV6-3 and TRBJ1-4; D gene ambiguous. The length of the CDR3 is 14 residues. Germline lookup yields CDR1 MNHEY and CDR2 SVGEGT. The V end was cut by 1 base, the J end by 8 bases, with 11 bases between. The CDR3 DNA reads TGTGCCAGCAGTTACTATCAGGAGGGCGAAAAACTGTTTTTT. Translating gives CASSYYQEGEKLFF.

The chain joins TRBV6-6 to TRBJ1-5; D ambiguous. Germline lookup yields CDR1 MNHNY and CDR2 SVGAGI (reference sequence). Trimming removed 4 bases at V and 1 base at J, with 5 bases between. The CDR3 extends over 13 amino acids. CDR3 sequence reads: CASSWESNQPQHF. The CDR3 region has the DNA TGTGCCAGCAGTTGGGAGAGCAATCAGCCCCAGCATTTT.

As for this clone: An end of the junction differs from the germline gene, which may be a read error. The V call is TRBV14, the J call TRBJ2-2, with 7 bases fitting TRBD1. Germline V lookup: CDR1 SGHDN, CDR2 FVKESK. The CDR3 contains 14 residues. The DNA for the CDR3 is TGTGCCAGCAGGCTCTCAGGGAGAGCAGGGGGGCTGTTTTTT. Amino acid sequence: CASRLSGRAGGLFF.

The chain has TRBV18 and TRBJ2-7, with D hard to call. The CDR3 runs 15 residues. V was cut by 3 bases and J by 0 bases, with 12 bases left in between. CDR1 and CDR2 from the germline V gene are KGHSH and LQKENI. The CDR3 nucleotides read TGTGCCAGCTCACCCGGAACAGCAATCTCCTACGAGCAGTACTTC. The encoded protein is CASSPGTAISYEQYF.

This chain connects TRBV12-5 to TRBJ2-3, with a possible D match to TRBD2 (6 bases). Between the trimmed V and J ends, which lost 3 bases and 6 bases, there was a span of 13 bases. This CDR3 contains 14 residues. Looked up from germline, CDR1 is LGHNT and CDR2 is FRNRAP. The CDR3 DNA sequence: TGTGCTAGTGGTTTACGGGGTGGGAGGGATACGCAGTATTTT. Protein sequence: CASGLRGGRDTQYF.

This clone has more than one count but fewer than ten. The chain uses TRBV4-3 and TRBJ2-1; weak D call: TRBD2 (6 bases). The CDR3 spans 14 residues. The germline CDR1 and CDR2 sequences are LGHNA and YSLEER. The V and J ends lost 4 bases and 6 bases respectively, with 13 bases between them. The CDR3 DNA reads as TGCGCCAGCAGCCTCTTACTGGGAGGCAATGAGCAGTTCTTC. This gives the protein CASSLLLGGNEQFF.